The source of this T cell receptor (beta chain) is a study of OX40 agonist ivuxolimab in advanced cancers. Some background on the complete study: Ivuxolimab, which targeted the costimulatory receptor OX40 (CD134), was an agonistic, fully human IgG2 monoclonal antibody. Intravenous ivuxolimab was administered to patients every 2 weeks at six dose levels: 0.01, 0.1, 0.3, 1.5, 3 and 10 mg/kg. Of the roughly 54 dose-escalation patients, hepatocellular carcinoma was present in about 20, melanoma in some 15, renal cell carcinoma in 9 and head and neck cancer in 9. A male proportion of roughly 80% and a mean age of 60 years, ranging from 23 to 79, were recorded for the dose-escalation cohort. Patients were allowed to have had prior anti-PD-1, anti-PD-L1 or anti-CTLA-4 therapy, and approximately 39% of the dose-escalation patients had been treated with checkpoint inhibitors. Partial responses occurred in three dose-escalation patients, of whom one had hepatocellular carcinoma and two had cutaneous melanoma. The point of sequencing TCRbeta in the periphery was to test whether ivuxolimab changed TCR sequence diversity and drove clonal T-cell expansion. The paper reports the monotherapy dose-escalation portion (N = 52 patients) of the phase I ivuxolimab trial. The paper's findings and limits, for the study overall: Low levels of normalized T-cell clonal expansion were also seen in some patients who did not respond. In the 0.1-3.0 mg/kg groups, partial responders had among the lowest normalized peripheral clonal expansion, particularly in CD8+ T cells. After ivuxolimab, more expanded clones were found on average in CD8+ T cells than in CD4+ T cells. Clonal expansion of both CD4+ and CD8+ blood T cells was observed from baseline to week 6 at doses 0.1 to 3.0 mg/kg. The antigen specificity of the clonally expanded peripheral T cells was not determined.

Genomic DNA was extracted from sorted cells for sequencing of the TCRbeta CDR3 region. The immunoSEQ Assay was used for sequencing of TCRbeta CDR3 regions. TCRdb took this table from immuneACCESS and kept in-frame rearrangements with V and J called. Such tables lack part of the clones; where checked against another copy, unresolved V genes explain under half of the gap, and the rest is unexplained. Recorded for this sample are about 64,000 clones; roughly 80% of them occurred a single time. Around 5% of the sample rests with the top ten. The trial excluded patients who had a history of autoimmune disease or were on systemic immunosuppression. In every dose cohort, peripheral blood was drawn for TCR sequencing at baseline, cycle 4 day 1, and cycle 7 day 1. Samples were obtained from an open-label, multicenter, first-in-human phase I dose-escalation trial of ivuxolimab. Adults with locally advanced or metastatic melanoma, renal cell, hepatocellular, or head and neck squamous cell carcinoma were enrolled in the trial. Before TCR sequencing, CD4+ T cells and CD8+ T cells were sorted from peripheral blood as separate populations.

This clone was recorded a few times. The target of this receptor is not known. Qualities for individual bases were not recorded, and no much larger clone is one base off. The TCR sequence derives from an adult with an advanced solid tumor such as melanoma, head and neck, liver or kidney cancer. Sequenced here: CD4+ or CD8+ T cells sorted from blood, sampled in a trial of the OX40 agonist ivuxolimab.

The CDR3 is CASSPTGLVRSYEQYF. The sequenced DNA is TGTGCCAGCAGCCCAACCGGACTAGTTAGAAGCTACGAGCAGTACTTC. Here the chain combines TRBV9 and TRBJ2-7, with 7 bases matching TRBD2. Reading from cysteine to phenylalanine, the CDR3 counts 16 amino acids. Only CDR3 DNA remains: 48 bases, in frame from the first base. The germline V end is reduced by 4 bases and the J end by 3 bases; junction bases left unmatched: 13. Via the germline V gene, CDR1 is SGDLS and CDR2 YYNGEE.